The 14 T cell receptor beta chains presented below share a single source sample, sequenced in a study of T cell responses to AZD1222 COVID-19 vaccine. Sequencing was performed with immunoSEQ multiplex PCR; in TCRdb, only in-frame clones are kept and a portion is missing. The data show over 150,000 clones, about 88% seen once. The sequenced sample was peripheral blood, obtained on day 0 of AZD1222 vaccination. The receptors stem from an adult in good health.

This clone was seen a few times. This sequence joins TRBV10-3 and TRBJ1-4; D not resolved. The ends were cut back, 5 bases at V and 0 bases at J, with 7 bases in the middle. The germline V gene has CDR1 ENHRY and CDR2 SYGVKD. The CDR3 sequence is 14 residues long. CDR3 DNA: TGTGCCATCAGTCAGGTTCCAACTAATGAAAAACTGTTTTTT. It is translated as CAISQVPTNEKLFF.

J is TRBJ2-7 and V is TRBV7-2; TRBD1 might be the D (6 bases). The CDR3 contains 15 residues. CDR1 is SGHTA, CDR2 FQGNSA, per germline. V lost 1 base and J 0 bases, leaving 10 bases between the germline ends. The CDR3, as DNA: TGTGCCAGCAGCTTAGAGCAGGGGTCCTCCTACGAGCAGTACTTC. Amino acids: CASSLEQGSSYEQYF. Full variable domain (remainder filled in from reference TRBV7-2 and TRBJ2-7): GAGVSQSPSNKVTEKGKDVELRCDPISGHTALYWYRQSLGQGLEFLIYFQGNSAPDKSGLPSDRFSAERTGGSVSTLTIQRTQQEDSAVYLCASSLEQGSSYEQYFGPGTRLTVT.

The chain is built from TRBV2 and TRBJ1-1, with a tentative D call TRBD1 (5 bases). Per the germline V gene, CDR1 is SNHLY and CDR2 is FYNNEI. The CDR3 is 13 residues long. The V end was cut by 6 bases, the J end by 1 base, with 9 bases between. CDR3 in amino acids: CASSTQGNTEAFF. DNA for the CDR3: TGTGCCAGCAGCACGCAGGGGAACACTGAAGCTTTCTTT.

The chain carries TRBV7-8 and TRBJ1-2; TRBD1 matches 8 bases. V lost 1 base and J lost 8; bases outside the gene matches: 9. Germline loops: CDR1 SGHVS, CDR2 FQNEAQ. The CDR3 sequence is 15 residues long. The CDR3 DNA sequence: TGTGCCAGCAGCTTAGAGGGGACAGGCGTTGGCGGCTACACCTTC. Its protein product is CASSLEGTGVGGYTF. Complete variable domain (other parts from reference TRBV7-8 and TRBJ1-2): GAGVSQSPRYKVAKRGQDVALRCDPISGHVSLFWYQQALGQGPEFLTYFQNEAQLDKSGLPSDRFFAERPEGSVSTLKIQRTQQEDSAVYLCASSLEGTGVGGYTFGSGTRLTVV.

This CDR3 reads CASSPGRQGYEQYF. CDR3 bases: TGTGCCAGCAGCCCGGGAAGACAGGGCTACGAGCAGTACTTC. The rearrangement joins TRBV28 to TRBJ2-7; 7 bases are a match to TRBD1. Looked up from germline, CDR1 is MDHEN and CDR2 is SYDVKM. The CDR3 has 14 residues. J gave up 3 bases and V 6 bases, and 8 bases lay outside the gene matches.

The genes are TRBV28 and TRBJ1-2; 7 bases fit TRBD1. Germline CDR1 MDHEN, CDR2 SYDVKM. V lost 7 bases to trimming and J lost 8 bases; unmatched junction nucleotides: 7. The CDR3 consists of 12 residues. DNA for the CDR3: TGTGCCAGCACCGACAGGGTAAACGGCTACACCTTC. This translates into CASTDRVNGYTF.

V usage is TRBV15 and J usage is TRBJ2-1; 7 bases fit TRBD2. The CDR3 length is 16 residues. The J segment lost 3 bases and the V segment lost 7 bases, leaving 12 bases of the junction unmatched. Germline assignment: CDR1 LNHNV and CDR2 YYDKDF (reference sequence). The CDR3 protein is CATNLKGVAGYNEQFF. The CDR3 DNA sequence: TGTGCCACCAACTTGAAAGGGGTAGCGGGCTACAATGAGCAGTTCTTC.

The chain couples TRBV7-2 to TRBJ2-1; 9 bases are a match to TRBD1. CDR1 is SGHTA, CDR2 FQGNSA, per germline. The CDR3 covers 16 residues. Trimming at V came to 1 base and at J to 5 bases, leaving 6 bases not matched to a gene. CDR3 DNA sequence: TGTGCCAGCAGCTTAGTGGCCGGGACAGGGAACAATGAGCAGTTCTTC. Protein: CASSLVAGTGNNEQFF.

The chain carries TRBV6-4 and TRBJ2-1; the D is unclear. CDR1 and CDR2 (germline): MRHNA, SNTAGT. Deletions cut 0 bases from V and 8 bases from J, with 11 bases between. CDR3 size: 14 residues. The CDR3 loop is CASSDSAGEDEQFF. In DNA, the CDR3 is TGTGCCAGCAGTGACTCGGCCGGCGAGGATGAGCAGTTCTTC.

The rearrangement uses TRBV5-3 and TRBJ1-4; 7 nucleotides match TRBD1. TRBV5-3 is marked as an open reading frame, function uncertain. This CDR3 region has 15 residues. With V trimmed by 0 bases and J by 7 bases, 6 bases remained unmatched. The CDR3 loop is CARSLGRDRIEKLFF. The CDR3 region has the DNA TGTGCCAGAAGCTTGGGCCGGGACAGAATTGAAAAACTGTTTTTT.

This clone was detected many times. The chain combines TRBV6-4 with TRBJ2-2; D may be TRBD1 (6 bases). With 0 bases removed from V and 1 base from J, the gap between germline ends came to 6 bases. Germline CDR1 MRHNA, CDR2 SNTAGT. The CDR3 loop spans 15 amino acids. CDR3: CASSDSTGNTGELFF. CDR3 coding DNA: TGTGCCAGCAGTGACTCGACAGGGAACACCGGGGAGCTGTTTTTT.

J is TRBJ1-2 and V is TRBV13; perhaps TRBD1 as D (6 bases). Germline loops: CDR1 PRHDT, CDR2 FYEKMQ (reference sequence). The CDR3 contains 13 residues. Trimming stripped 5 bases from V and 7 bases from J, with 14 bases between. DNA for the CDR3: TGTGCCAGCAGCGGGTCGGGGGGCGGTGGCTACACCTTC. It codes for CASSGSGGGGYTF.

This clone has only one observation. The genes are TRBV9 and TRBJ1-6; D is undetermined. Germline assignment: CDR1 SGDLS and CDR2 YYNGEE. This CDR3 comprises 16 residues. V lost 2 bases and J lost 2, with 11 bases in between. For the CDR3, the DNA is TGTGCCAGCAGCGTGAGCGCCCAGGCCTATAATTCACCCCTCCACTTT. This gives the protein CASSVSAQAYNSPLHF.

This clone is a singleton in its sample. The chain employs TRBV7-9 and TRBJ2-5, with D unresolved. Germline V gene lookup returns CDR1 SEHNR and CDR2 FQNEAQ (reference sequence). The CDR3 runs 14 residues. Trimming pared 2 bases from V and 2 bases from J, leaving 9 bases between. CDR3 sequence reads: CASSLKGWQETQYF. CDR3 nucleotide sequence: TGTGCCAGCAGCTTAAAAGGGTGGCAAGAGACCCAGTACTTC.